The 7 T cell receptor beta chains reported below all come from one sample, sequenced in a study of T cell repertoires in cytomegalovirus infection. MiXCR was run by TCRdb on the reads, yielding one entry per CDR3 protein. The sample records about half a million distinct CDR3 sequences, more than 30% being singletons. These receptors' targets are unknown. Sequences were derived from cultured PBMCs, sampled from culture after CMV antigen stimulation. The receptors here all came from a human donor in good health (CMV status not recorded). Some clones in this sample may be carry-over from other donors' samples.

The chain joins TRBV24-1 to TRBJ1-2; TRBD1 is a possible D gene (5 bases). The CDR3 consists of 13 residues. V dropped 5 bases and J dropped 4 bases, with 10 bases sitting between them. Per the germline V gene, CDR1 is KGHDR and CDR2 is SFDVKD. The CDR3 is CATSGGRGYGYTF. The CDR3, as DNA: TGTGCCACCAGTGGGGGCCGGGGCTATGGCTACACCTTC.

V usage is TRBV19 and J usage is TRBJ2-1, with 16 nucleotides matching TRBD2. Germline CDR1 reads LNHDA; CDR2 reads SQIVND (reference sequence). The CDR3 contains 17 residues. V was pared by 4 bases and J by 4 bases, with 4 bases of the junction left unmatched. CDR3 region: CASSTGLAGGAYNEQFF. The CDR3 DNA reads TGTGCCAGTAGTACGGGACTAGCGGGAGGGGCATACAATGAGCAGTTCTTC.

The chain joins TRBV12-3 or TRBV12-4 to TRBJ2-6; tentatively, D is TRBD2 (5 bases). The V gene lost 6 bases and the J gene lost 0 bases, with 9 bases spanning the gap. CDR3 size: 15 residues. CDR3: CASSGGFSGANVLTF. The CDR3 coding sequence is TGTGCCAGCAGCGGAGGTTTCTCTGGGGCCAACGTCCTGACTTTC.

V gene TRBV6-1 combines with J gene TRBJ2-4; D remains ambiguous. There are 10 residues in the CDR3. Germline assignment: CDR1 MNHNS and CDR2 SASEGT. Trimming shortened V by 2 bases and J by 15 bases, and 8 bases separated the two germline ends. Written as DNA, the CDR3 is TGTGCCAGCAGTGAACCCCGAATGTACTTC. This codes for CASSEPRMYF.

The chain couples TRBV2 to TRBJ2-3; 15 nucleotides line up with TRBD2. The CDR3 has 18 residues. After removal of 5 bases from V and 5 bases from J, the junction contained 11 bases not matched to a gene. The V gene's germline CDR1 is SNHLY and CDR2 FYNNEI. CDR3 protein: CASSSLTAGLAGGDTQYF. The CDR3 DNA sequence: TGTGCCAGCAGTTCCCTAACCGCGGGACTAGCGGGAGGAGATACGCAGTATTTT.

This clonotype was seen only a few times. In DNA, the CDR3 is TGTGCCAGCAGGCCCCCTAATACAGGGGGCAGTGAGCAGTTCTTC. This translates into CASRPPNTGGSEQFF. This chain joins TRBV12-3 or TRBV12-4 and TRBJ2-1; TRBD1 aligns across 9 bases. V gave up 6 bases and J gave up 9 bases; unmatched junction bases: 12. The CDR3 spans 15 residues.

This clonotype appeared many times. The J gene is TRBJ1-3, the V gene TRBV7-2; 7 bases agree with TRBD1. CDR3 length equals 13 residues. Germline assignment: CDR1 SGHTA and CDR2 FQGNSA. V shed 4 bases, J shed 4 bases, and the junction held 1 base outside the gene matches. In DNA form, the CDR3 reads TGTGCCAGCAGCTCGGACAGGGGAAACACCATATATTTT. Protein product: CASSSDRGNTIYF.